The present T cell receptor (beta chain) was sequenced within a study of metastatic and nonmetastatic thyroid tumors. Study details: Repertoires of blood and of tissue (tumor or nodule) from malignant and benign thyroid patients were compared.

Worth noting for this clone: What it binds is unknown.

MiXCR reprocessed the PCR reads for TCRdb. The sample carries about 4,600 clones, around 20% recorded once. Every patient underwent thyroid surgery untreated. General observations from the study: In both blood and tumor samples, TCR beta diversity was reported significantly higher for malignant than benign nodules.

CDR1 is SGHVS and CDR2 is FQNEAQ in the germline V gene. The CDR3 contains 12 residues. V was cut by 5 bases and J by 7 bases, with 10 bases left in between. The sequenced material came from adjacent normal tissue. The TCR sequence derives from a male donor with papillary thyroid cancer or a benign thyroid nodule (not recorded which). Some clones in this sample may be carry-over from other donors' samples. The genes are TRBV7-8 and TRBJ2-3; D remains ambiguous. Here the CDR3 DNA reads TGTGCCAGCAGCACCTCTGTGTATACGCAGTATTTT. Protein sequence: CASSTSVYTQYF.